The clone carrying this TCR beta chain was seen more than once but under ten times. Its antigen is as yet unknown. The treatment denotes: over 15 received Ad26.COV2.S at low or high dose, single or two shots; about five received placebo; per-sample allocation not given. Collection of the samples took place on day 63 after the first injection of vaccine or placebo. The data belong to a study of Ad26.COV2.S vaccination and SARS-CoV-2 variants. Overall study results and limits: Using TCR breadth and depth analyses may have led to underestimated total T cell responses.

Unmatched junction bases numbered 5, after V lost 0 bases and J lost 4 bases. Per germline, CDR1 SGHRS and CDR2 YFSETQ. The CDR3 contains 15 residues. Repertoires were generated with immunoSEQ multiplex PCR, while TCRdb's copy carries only in-frame clones and drops some. The sample consists of 300,000 to 500,000 clones, about 85% of them appearing once. The source of this sequence is a person between 18 and 65 years old who received the Ad26.COV2.S COVID-19 vaccine or a placebo. The V and J genes are TRBV5-1 and TRBJ1-2; 8 bases are a match to TRBD1. The sequencing used peripheral blood, collected in a trial of Ad26.COV2.S vaccine versus placebo. The CDR3 DNA reads as TGCGCCAGCAGCTTGGCCGGGACAGGTTCCTATGGCTACACCTTC. Translated: CASSLAGTGSYGYTF. Combining the CDR3 with reference TRBV5-1 and TRBJ1-2 gives the whole variable domain KAGVTQTPRYLIKTRGQQVTLSCSPISGHRSVSWYQQTPGQGLQFLFEYFSETQRNKGNFPGRFSGRQFSNSRSEMNVSTLELGDSALYLCASSLAGTGSYGYTFGSGTRLTVV.